A selection of T cell receptor beta chains follows, all from one sample in a study of chemoradiotherapy in HPV16-positive cancers. The data were produced by immunoSEQ multiplex PCR, yet TCRdb's version contains in-frame clones alone and is incomplete. The sample shows around 24,000 clones, roughly 87% of them seen only once. The input for sequencing was blood, taken from a patient who underwent chemoradiotherapy. These receptors were obtained from a human donor with HPV-associated anogenital cancer. Both conserved end residues are part of each CDR3. The order of the fields is CDR3 protein, CDR3 DNA, D gene, V gene, clone size, J gene. D genes are given only for firm matches. Not all rows give a size; the values are once, few, many and, for expanded clones, a class.

CDR3: CASSLGGHYGYTF
DNA: TGCGCCAGCAGCTTGGGCGGGCACTATGGCTACACCTTC
D: -
V: TRBV5-1
size: -
J: TRBJ1-2

CDR3: CASSSRTGGTYEQYF
DNA: TGTGCCAGCAGCTCCCGGACAGGGGGAACCTACGAGCAGTACTTC
D: TRBD1
V: TRBV7-2
size: -
J: TRBJ2-7

CDR3: CASSLRRGTGNTEAFF
DNA: TGTGCCAGCAGCTTAAGGAGAGGGACAGGGAACACTGAAGCTTTCTTT
D: TRBD1
V: TRBV7-2
size: -
J: TRBJ1-1

CDR3: CASTSDSYYGYTF
DNA: TGTGCCAGCACCTCGGACAGCTACTATGGCTACACCTTC
D: -
V: TRBV27
size: -
J: TRBJ1-2

CDR3: CASSLGTGSGGYGYTF
DNA: TGCGCCAGCAGCTTGGGCACAGGATCGGGCGGCTATGGCTACACCTTC
D: -
V: TRBV5-1
size: -
J: TRBJ1-2

CDR3: CASSILGSSSTDTQYF
DNA: TGTGCCAGTAGTATATTGGGCAGTTCTAGCACAGATACGCAGTATTTT
D: -
V: TRBV19
size: -
J: TRBJ2-3

CDR3: CASSYSTGVQPQHF
DNA: TGTGCCAGCAGTTACTCGACGGGGGTCCAGCCCCAGCATTTT
D: -
V: TRBV6-5
size: -
J: TRBJ1-5

CDR3: CASSPAWPGNTGELFF
DNA: TGTGCCAGCAGCCCAGCATGGCCCGGTAACACCGGGGAGCTGTTTTTT
D: -
V: TRBV11-3
size: -
J: TRBJ2-2

CDR3: CASSVVLGGPIEAFF
DNA: TGTGCCAGCAGCGTAGTGCTCGGGGGACCGATTGAAGCTTTCTTT
D: -
V: TRBV9
size: few
J: TRBJ1-1

CDR3: CASGQVFEQYF
DNA: TGTGCCAGTGGGCAAGTGTTCGAGCAGTACTTC
D: -
V: TRBV19
size: -
J: TRBJ2-7

CDR3: CASSDSDTGELFF
DNA: TGTGCCAGCAGTGACTCGGACACCGGGGAGCTGTTTTTT
D: -
V: TRBV6-4
size: -
J: TRBJ2-2

CDR3: CASGMTEFYNEQFF
DNA: TGCGCCAGCGGGATGACGGAATTCTACAATGAGCAGTTCTTC
D: -
V: TRBV4-1
size: -
J: TRBJ2-1

CDR3: CSAGGYEQYF
DNA: TGCAGCGCCGGGGGCTACGAGCAGTACTTC
D: -
V: TRBV29-1
size: few
J: TRBJ2-7

CDR3: CASSLGPNGNTIYF
DNA: TGTGCCAGCAGCTTAGGCCCCAATGGAAACACCATATATTTT
D: -
V: TRBV7-6
size: -
J: TRBJ1-3

CDR3: CASSIRGGETQYF
DNA: TGTGCCAGTAGTATCCGGGGAGGCGAGACCCAGTACTTC
D: -
V: TRBV19
size: -
J: TRBJ2-5

CDR3: CASSQDSGGLGYGYTF
DNA: TGTGCCAGCAGCCAAGATTCCGGGGGGCTTGGCTATGGCTACACCTTC
D: -
V: TRBV4-2
size: -
J: TRBJ1-2

CDR3: CASSINRLDGYTF
DNA: TGTGCCAGCAGTATCAACAGGCTTGATGGCTACACCTTC
D: -
V: TRBV27
size: once
J: TRBJ1-2

CDR3: CASSGQGRNTEAFF
DNA: TGTGCCAGCAGTGGACAGGGGAGGAACACTGAAGCTTTCTTT
D: TRBD1
V: TRBV6-5
size: -
J: TRBJ1-1

CDR3: CASRETGLGEQYF
DNA: TGTGCCAGCAGAGAGACAGGGTTGGGCGAGCAGTACTTC
D: TRBD1
V: TRBV25-1
size: -
J: TRBJ2-7

CDR3: CASSPEWTDNQPQHF
DNA: TGTGCCAGCAGCCCGGAATGGACAGACAATCAGCCCCAGCATTTT
D: -
V: TRBV5-5
size: -
J: TRBJ1-5

CDR3: CASSERTSQAAFF
DNA: TGTGCCAGCAGTGAAAGGACATCGCAAGCAGCTTTCTTT
D: -
V: TRBV6-1
size: few
J: TRBJ1-1

CDR3: CASSYEKQGSNGYTF
DNA: TGTGCCAGCAGTTACGAGAAGCAGGGGAGTAATGGCTACACCTTC
D: -
V: TRBV6-6
size: -
J: TRBJ1-2

CDR3: CASSDGIADTQYF
DNA: TGTGCCAGCAGTGACGGGATCGCAGATACGCAGTATTTT
D: -
V: TRBV25-1
size: -
J: TRBJ2-3

CDR3: CASSQKAGGSSYNSPLHF
DNA: TGTGCCAGTAGTCAAAAGGCAGGGGGCAGCTCCTATAATTCACCCCTCCACTTT
D: TRBD1
V: TRBV19
size: -
J: TRBJ1-6

CDR3: CASCAGQGSYNEQFF
DNA: TGCGCCAGCTGCGCGGGACAGGGTTCCTACAATGAGCAGTTCTTC
D: TRBD1
V: TRBV10-2
size: -
J: TRBJ2-1

CDR3: CASSRLSGRAYEQYF
DNA: TGTGCCAGCAGTCGCCTTTCCGGGAGGGCCTACGAGCAGTACTTC
D: TRBD2
V: TRBV27
size: -
J: TRBJ2-7

CDR3: CATGTGQNTEAFF
DNA: TGTGCAACGGGGACAGGGCAGAACACTGAAGCTTTCTTT
D: TRBD1
V: TRBV6-6
size: once
J: TRBJ1-1

CDR3: CASSVDGRDLRASPLHF
DNA: TGTGCCAGCAGCGTAGACGGCAGGGACCTTAGAGCTTCACCCCTCCACTTT
D: -
V: TRBV9
size: -
J: TRBJ1-6

CDR3: CASSPQGVAYEQYF
DNA: TGTGCCAGCAGCCCACAGGGGGTGGCCTACGAGCAGTACTTC
D: TRBD1
V: TRBV11-2
size: few
J: TRBJ2-7

CDR3: CASSPRQGRYEQYF
DNA: TGTGCCAGCAGCCCTCGACAGGGGAGGTACGAGCAGTACTTC
D: TRBD1
V: TRBV7-2
size: -
J: TRBJ2-7

CDR3: CASSPVGVAYGYTF
DNA: TGTGCCAGCAGCCCAGTGGGGGTGGCCTATGGCTACACCTTC
D: -
V: TRBV14
size: -
J: TRBJ1-2

CDR3: CASRGPLTTEAFF
DNA: TGTGCCAGTAGGGGGCCCCTTACCACTGAAGCTTTCTTT
D: -
V: TRBV19
size: -
J: TRBJ1-1

CDR3: CASSLSEGPNQPQHF
DNA: TGTGCCAGCAGCTTAAGCGAGGGGCCCAATCAGCCCCAGCATTTT
D: -
V: TRBV7-9
size: -
J: TRBJ1-5

CDR3: CASSTGTGPYEQYF
DNA: TGTGCCAGCAGCACCGGGACAGGGCCTTACGAGCAGTACTTC
D: TRBD1
V: TRBV6-6
size: -
J: TRBJ2-7

CDR3: CASSEGKRHYGYTF
DNA: TGTGCCAGCAGTGAAGGGAAACGGCACTATGGCTACACCTTC
D: -
V: TRBV6-1
size: -
J: TRBJ1-2

CDR3: CAWREQGFYGYTF
DNA: TGTGCCTGGAGAGAGCAGGGGTTCTATGGCTACACCTTC
D: -
V: TRBV30
size: -
J: TRBJ1-2

CDR3: CACTGGSEQYF
DNA: TGTGCCTGTACTGGCGGGAGCGAGCAGTACTTC
D: TRBD2
V: TRBV10-3
size: -
J: TRBJ2-7

CDR3: CARSSSLRLQETQYF
DNA: TGTGCCAGAAGTTCCTCGCTCCGACTCCAAGAGACCCAGTACTTC
D: -
V: TRBV5-3
size: -
J: TRBJ2-5

CDR3: CASSVAEGTNYGYTF
DNA: TGTGCCAGCAGCGTAGCGGAGGGTACTAACTATGGCTACACCTTC
D: -
V: TRBV9
size: -
J: TRBJ1-2